This TCR beta chain is drawn from a study of long-term antiretroviral therapy in people with HIV (dated by TCRdb to between 2021 and 2024). Describing the broader study: The earliest samples were collected approximately a decade before the 2015 WHO recommendation for immediate ART, a period when ART was typically delayed until CD4 counts fell. Whether ART initiation and durable HIV suppression were associated with changes in peripheral blood TRB repertoire composition and diversity was tested in a retrospective serial study. From some 30 adults with confirmed HIV infection, the cohort provided approximately 210 cryopreserved PBMC samples, gathered serially across a mean of approximately six years (range 1-12). Of the approximately 32 participants with HIV, approximately 11 were female. No cross-contamination during QIAcube processing was shown when test extractions of a monoclonal T-cell line were performed alongside roughly 30 polyclonal samples. Broad study findings and their caveats: HIV repertoires had narrower CDR3 length ranges than controls, and the network structure suggested an antigen-experienced repertoire that shifted only slightly toward naive after ART. No data were available on ART adherence, viral resistance or therapy changes, limiting inferences about post-ART repertoire changes. Unsorted PBMC were profiled instead of sorted CD4+ and CD8+ T cells because pre-ART samples had limited cell numbers. Limited PBMC availability meant only the TCR beta chain was sequenced, without alpha chain pairing. Starting ART was linked to a significant rise in TRB diversity, yet even with long-term ART the diversity remained significantly lower than in transplant donor controls. The samples span the years 2004 to 2017, and the ART regimens used at that time may not be as effective as current regimens. At every time point, the repertoire was dominated by expanded TRB clones first identified before ART initiation, although this dominance fluctuated and, in many PLHIV, declined after ART.

Looking up the germline V gene yields CDR1 SGHTA and CDR2 FQGNSA. V loses 1 base of germline sequence and J loses 11 bases, and the interval between the two ends is 12 bases. The CDR3 runs 12 amino acids, cysteine and phenylalanine included. Of the read, only the CDR3 DNA is kept; its 36 bases are in frame from base 1. Inclusion was restricted to participants for whom at least one PBMC sample before ART initiation and at least two post-ART samples were available. Every participant with HIV received treatment in the United States of America. Before DNA extraction, cryopreserved samples of roughly 0.9-10 million PBMC were thawed and then washed. At the time of the earliest PBMC sample for each participant with HIV, ages ranged from about 23 to 60 years. PBMC samples were contributed by each participant from 1-4 timepoints before ART initiation and 2-8 timepoints after ART initiation, with a median of 7 samples. For every participant, serial HIV viral load, CD4+ T-cell count, ART history and demographic data were obtained. Using a Qiagen kit on a QIAcube, genomic DNA was extracted from unsorted PBMC, with samples processed in batches of 12.

The immunoSEQ hsTCRB v3.0 assay was used at survey level resolution to sequence the TRB variable region. TRB sequencing targeted a depth of 40,000-50,000 T-cell genomes per sample. An Illumina MiSeq with a v3 150-cycle kit was used to sequence the pooled TRB libraries. In the original analysis: Repertoire analysis ran in R within a reproducible Nextflow workflow covering QC, data transformation and analysis. LymphoSeq2, an R package for AIRR-Seq data exploration, was used to implement custom analyses. After excluding a few samples that yielded fewer than 5000 total TRB sequences, 150 to 200 HIV repertoires remained for analysis. Among the 180 or so HIV repertoires that were kept, almost 60 were collected before ART initiation and over 120 were collected after ART initiation. Each repertoire was downsampled to 5000 TRB nucleotide sequences, and summary statistics were averaged across 100 downsampling iterations. TRB sequences were retained for analysis only if CDR3 regions of at least seven amino acids were present. Two measures captured diversity: a Shannon entropy-derived clonality score and the Gini coefficient. In the repertoire networks, any two of the top 5000 CDR3 amino acid sequences were connected whenever the two sequences differed by an edit distance of one. GLIPH2 predicted antigen specificity groups and MHC restriction for TRB CDR3 amino acid sequences. Known CMV, EBV, HIV or tissue antigen associations were flagged by matching CDR3 amino acid sequences against VDJdb and McPAS-TCR. Pre-ART, post-ART and control groups were compared with Wilcoxon signed-rank tests and Holm-Bonferroni correction. The immuneACCESS repertoire file appears here via TCRdb, limited to in-frame rearrangements. These files lack a portion of the clones; in checked studies, under half of the deficit traces to unresolved V genes, and the cause of the others is not known. Clone size and the V and J calls come from that table; the DNA yielded D and trimming. This sample lists about 36,000 clones; more than 80% were detected once. The ten most abundant clones make up around 5.8% of the sample.

In the case of this clone: Its binding antigen is unknown. No quality values exist for individual bases; no much larger clone is one base distant.

The starting material was unsorted PBMCs, obtained 3.4 years after starting antiretroviral therapy. The chain joins TRBV7-2 to TRBJ2-7; the D gene remains uncertain. The source is a man aged 25-40 years with HIV. The nucleotide sequence reads as follows: TGTGCCAGCAGCTTAGATATAGGAGAGGAGTACTTC. Translated, this is CASSLDIGEEYF.